A selection of T cell receptor beta chains follows, all from one sample in a study of T cells in Graves' hyperthyroidism and ophthalmopathy. From the multiplex PCR reads, TCRdb called clonotypes with MiXCR, one entry per CDR3 protein. The table has about 740,000 distinct CDR3 sequences, 14% seen once. The sample consisted of blood. The receptors were gathered from a woman between 18 and 29 years old with Graves' hyperthyroidism. Both conserved end residues are part of each CDR3. The D gene is left open where the match is weak. The listing skips clone size in some rows; elsewhere it reads once, few, many or a size class.

TRBD1 | . | TRBJ1-5 | TRBV2 | TGTGCCAGCAGTGTTGGGACAGAAAATCAGCCCCAGCATTTT | CASSVGTENQPQHF
. | few | TRBJ1-1 | TRBV4-1 | TGCGCCAGCAGCCAAGACATAAGGCAGGGCCCTGCGAAAGCTTTCTTT | CASSQDIRQGPAKAFF
. | . | TRBJ1-1 | TRBV2 | TGTGCCAGCAGTGGGGTTCTCTCATCATGGGTCACTGAAGCTTTCTTT | CASSGVLSSWVTEAFF
TRBD1 | . | TRBJ1-5 | TRBV19 | TGTGCCAGTACCACTAGGGGGACAGTGGGTCCTAGGGGCAATCAGCCCCAGCATTTT | CASTTRGTVGPRGNQPQHF
TRBD2 | many | TRBJ2-7 | TRBV9 | TGTGCCAGCAGCATGACCGGGACTAGCGGGAGCCCGCCGGCGAACGAGCAGTACTTC | CASSMTGTSGSPPANEQYF
. | . | TRBJ2-1 | TRBV6-1 | TGTGCCAGCAGCCCAGACTGGGAGCGGGAGCAGTTCTTC | CASSPDWEREQFF
. | many | TRBJ2-3 | TRBV20-1 | TGCAGTGCTAGGGGTCTTCTAAACACAGATACGCAGTATTTT | CSARGLLNTDTQYF
TRBD2 | once | TRBJ2-1 | TRBV20-1 | TGCAGTGTTAGGCTAGCGGGAGATAGGCAGTTCTTC | CSVRLAGDRQFF
. | . | TRBJ2-3 | TRBV10-1 | TGCGCCAGCAGTGAGTGGGACACGCCGCAGTATTTT | CASSEWDTPQYF
. | many | TRBJ1-1 | TRBV18 | TGTGCCAGCTCACCTTATAATATGGACACTGAAGCTTTCTTT | CASSPYNMDTEAFF
TRBD2 | many | TRBJ2-7 | TRBV13 | TGTGCCAGCAGCTTCGGGAGGTACGAGCAGTACTTC | CASSFGRYEQYF
. | . | TRBJ1-5 | TRBV28 | TGTGCCAGCCGCAGTTTAAATTCCGGGATCGTAACAGCCCAGCATTTT | CASRSLNSGIVTAQHF
TRBD1 | few | TRBJ2-7 | TRBV6-1 | TGTGCCAGCAGTAAGGGACAGGGAAACGAGCAGTACTTC | CASSKGQGNEQYF
. | many | TRBJ2-1 | TRBV20-1 | TGCAGTGCTAGCCTAGCGAGCTCCTACAATGAGCAGTTCTTC | CSASLASSYNEQFF
. | many | TRBJ1-1 | TRBV30 | TGTGCCTGGAGTGTGCGGGATAACACTGAAGCTTTCTTT | CAWSVRDNTEAFF
. | many | TRBJ2-3 | TRBV12-3/TRBV12-4 | TGTGCCAGCAGTTTCCCTTACAACGGGGCGACAGATACGCAGTATTTT | CASSFPYNGATDTQYF
TRBD1 | many | TRBJ2-1 | TRBV3-1 | TGTGCCAGCAGCCAAGAAGGGGGCGGTTTCCATGAGCAGTTCTTC | CASSQEGGGFHEQFF
. | . | TRBJ2-7 | TRBV13 | TGTGCCAGCAGCCCGAGGGGGAGCCCCTACGAGCAGTACTTC | CASSPRGSPYEQYF
. | many | TRBJ2-7 | TRBV29-1 | TGCAGCGTTGAAAAAGGCCAGGGGTTCTACGAGCAGTACTTC | CSVEKGQGFYEQYF
TRBD2 | many | TRBJ2-2 | TRBV5-1 | TGCGCCAGCAGCTTCTATAGGACTAGCGGTAACACCGGGGAGCTGTTTTTT | CASSFYRTSGNTGELFF
. | many | TRBJ2-5 | TRBV7-2 | TGTGCCAGCAGCTTGGATGCGGCAAGGGGTCGGACCCAGTACTTC | CASSLDAARGRTQYF
TRBD2 | . | TRBJ2-1 | TRBV4-1 | TGCGCCAGCAGCCAGATGGGACTAGCGGACAGGGATGAGCAGTTCTTC | CASSQMGLADRDEQFF
. | . | TRBJ1-6 | TRBV6-1 | TGTGCCAGCAGTGAATCTGGGCGTTCACCCCTCCACTTT | CASSESGRSPLHF
. | many | TRBJ2-3 | TRBV11-2 | TGTGCCAGCCTTGGGGATACGCAGTATTTT | CASLGDTQYF
. | few | TRBJ1-5 | TRBV19 | TGTGCCAGTAGCCCGGGGGACGGTTATAGCAATCAGCCCCAGCATTTT | CASSPGDGYSNQPQHF
. | . | TRBJ2-1 | TRBV10-3 | TGTGCCATCAACGAGCTTCGGGACAATGAGCAGTTCTTC | CAINELRDNEQFF
TRBD1 | . | TRBJ1-2 | TRBV20-1 | TGCAGTGCTTATACCGGACAGGGAGACTATGGCTACACCTTC | CSAYTGQGDYGYTF
. | many | TRBJ2-3 | TRBV18 | TGTGCCAGCTCACCTAGCGGCACAGATACGCAGTATTTT | CASSPSGTDTQYF
TRBD2 | many | TRBJ2-1 | TRBV7-9 | TGTGCCAGCAGCCGCAGATCCGGGACTAGCGCAACGAGGAACAATGAGCAGTTCTTC | CASSRRSGTSATRNNEQFF
TRBD2 | . | TRBJ2-1 | TRBV18 | TGTGCCAGCTCACCACTAGCGGGAGTGGCCTACAATGAGCAGTTCTTC | CASSPLAGVAYNEQFF
. | many | TRBJ2-1 | TRBV20-1 | TGCAGTGTACGCCGAAGTGAGGCCAGCCCGGTGGAGCAGTTCTTC | CSVRRSEASPVEQFF
TRBD1 | many | TRBJ2-1 | TRBV20-1 | TGCATAGGGGGGACAGGGAACAATGAGCAGTTCTTC | CIGGTGNNEQFF
. | few | TRBJ2-3 | TRBV20-1 | TGCAGTGCGTCTAGGCGGCTCACAGATACGCAGTATTTT | CSASRRLTDTQYF
. | many | TRBJ2-1 | TRBV12-3/TRBV12-4 | TGTGCCAGCAGTTTTGGGTCGGCGGGACCCTCCTACAATGAGCAGTTCTTC | CASSFGSAGPSYNEQFF
TRBD1 | many | TRBJ1-4 | TRBV25-1 | TGTGCCAGCAGTGAATGGGGGACAGGGGATGAAAAACTGTTTTTT | CASSEWGTGDEKLFF